This T cell receptor beta chain was captured in a study of T cell repertoires in cytomegalovirus infection. Study at large: Recently identified HLA-C-restricted CMV epitopes were among the peptides used. TCR beta signatures that were public indicated CMV infection and matching HLA type. General study points: Ex vivo responses were dominated by HLA-C-restricted CMV-specific TCR beta clonotypes. The study identified carriers of CMV plus the relevant HLA from cumulative public TCR beta family frequency.

About this clonotype: The target antigen is unknown.

The CDR3 extends over 18 amino acids. Trimming shortened V by 0 bases and J by 6 bases, and 21 bases separated the two germline ends. Per germline, CDR1 SGHNT and CDR2 YENEEA. TCRdb reprocessed the reads with MiXCR, giving one entry per CDR3 protein. The data show approximately 770,000 distinct CDR3 sequences, roughly 29% seen once. The V and J genes are TRBV11-3 and TRBJ2-1; weak D call: TRBD2 (6 bases). This TCR was sampled from a human donor in good health (CMV status not recorded). Some clones in this sample may be carry-over from other donors' samples. Sample: cultured CD8+ T cells from PBMCs, taken from culture after CMV antigen stimulation. The CDR3 reads CASSLEGGGGSLTNEQFF. CDR3 coding DNA: TGTGCCAGCAGCTTAGAGGGGGGTGGGGGGTCTCTAACCAATGAGCAGTTCTTC. Drawing the rest from reference TRBV11-3 and TRBJ2-1, the complete variable domain is EAGVVQSPRYKIIEKKQPVAFWCNPISGHNTLYWYLQNLGQGPELLIRYENEEAVDDSQLPKDRFSAERLKGVDSTLKIQPAELGDSAVYLCASSLEGGGGSLTNEQFFGPGTRLTVL.